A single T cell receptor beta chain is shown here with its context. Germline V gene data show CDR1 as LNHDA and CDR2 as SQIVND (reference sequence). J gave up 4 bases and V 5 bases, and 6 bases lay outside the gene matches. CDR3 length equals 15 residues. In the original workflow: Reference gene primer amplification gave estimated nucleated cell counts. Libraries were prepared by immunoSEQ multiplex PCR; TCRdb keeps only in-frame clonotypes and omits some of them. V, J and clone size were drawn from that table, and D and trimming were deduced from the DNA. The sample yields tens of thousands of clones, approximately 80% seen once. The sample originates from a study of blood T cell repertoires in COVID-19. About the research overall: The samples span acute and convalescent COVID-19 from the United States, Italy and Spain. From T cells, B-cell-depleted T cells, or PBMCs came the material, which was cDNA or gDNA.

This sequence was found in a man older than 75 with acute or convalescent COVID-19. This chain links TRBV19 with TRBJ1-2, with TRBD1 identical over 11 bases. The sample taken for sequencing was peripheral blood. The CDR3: CASSPDRGPRYGYTF. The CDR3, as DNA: TGTGCCAGTAGTCCGGACAGGGGGCCGCGCTATGGCTACACCTTC.